One TCR beta chain is described in this entry. Its antigen remains unknown. Germline CDR1 reads SNHLY; CDR2 reads FYNNEI. The ends lost 6 bases at V and 0 bases at J; junction bases unmatched: 11. CDR3 length: 17 residues. The sample originates from a study of blood T cells in healthy people across ages. Study-level findings and limits: Not knowing donor CMV status may have confounded expanded clonotype changes.

Combining a sample-barcoded 5' primer with a J-beta primer mix, a second PCR ran for about 7 to 11 cycles. Tags on each cDNA molecule came from a template-switch adaptor with 12 random nucleotides. Each sample yielded at least 2.5 million CDR3-containing paired-end reads. TCRdb used MiXCR to reprocess the 5' RACE reads, holding one entry per CDR3 protein. The sample has some 710,000 distinct CDR3 sequences; about 20% are singletons. V gene TRBV2 combines with J gene TRBJ1-5, with TRBD1 matching over 7 bases. This receptor was taken from a man aged 70 or older in good health. The source material was blood. The CDR3 is CASRAGTAHPSNQPQHF. The CDR3 bases are TGTGCCAGCAGAGCCGGGACAGCTCATCCTAGCAATCAGCCCCAGCATTTT.